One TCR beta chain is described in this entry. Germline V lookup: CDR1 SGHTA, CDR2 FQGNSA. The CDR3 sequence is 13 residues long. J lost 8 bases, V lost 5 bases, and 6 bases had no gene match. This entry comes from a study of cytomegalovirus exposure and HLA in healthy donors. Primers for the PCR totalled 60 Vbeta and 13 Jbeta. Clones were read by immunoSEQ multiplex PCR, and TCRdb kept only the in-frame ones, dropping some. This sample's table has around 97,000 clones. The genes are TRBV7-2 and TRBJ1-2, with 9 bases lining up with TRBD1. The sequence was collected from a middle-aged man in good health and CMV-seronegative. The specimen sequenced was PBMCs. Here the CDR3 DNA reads TGTGCCAGCAGCCCTAGACAGGGGGAGGGCTACACCTTC. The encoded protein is CASSPRQGEGYTF.